A selection of T cell receptor beta chains follows, all from one sample in a study of T cells in localized non-small cell lung cancer. TCRdb's copy holds only in-frame clones and misses some; the assay was immunoSEQ multiplex PCR. The profile covers 60,000 to 65,000 clones, with roughly 88% appearing a single time and nearly 2% taken by the ten largest. Source: peripheral blood, taken before any cancer treatment. The receptors stem from a woman aged 40-70 years with stage I lung adenocarcinoma. CDR3s include the opening cysteine and the closing phenylalanine or tryptophan. A D gene is named only where the DNA matches it firmly. Part of the rows lack a size; the others show once, few, many or a class for expanded clones.

len,v_gene,d_gene,j_gene,abundance,CDR3nt,CDR3aa
15,TRBV19,NA,TRBJ1-1,few,TGTGCCAGTACGGCGGGTCGGGAGCAAAGCACTGAAGCTTTCTTT,CASTAGREQSTEAFF
15,TRBV9,TRBD2,TRBJ2-7,NA,TGTGCCAGCAGCGTTAGCGGGAGAGGCTCCTACGAGCAGTACTTC,CASSVSGRGSYEQYF
13,TRBV7-9,NA,TRBJ1-1,NA,TGTGCCAGCAGCTTTCAGGTGAACACTGAAGCTTTCTTT,CASSFQVNTEAFF
14,TRBV5-5,NA,TRBJ2-4,NA,TGTGCCAGCAGCTCGGATGTAGCCAAAAACATTCAGTACTTC,CASSSDVAKNIQYF
20,TRBV4-3,TRBD1,TRBJ2-2,NA,TGCGCCAGCAGCCAAGATGCCCCCCGGCAGGGGGCGGTTAACACCGGGGAGCTGTTTTTT,CASSQDAPRQGAVNTGELFF
13,TRBV11-1,NA,TRBJ1-2,NA,TGTGCCAGCAGCACCCGGAGCCAGGGAGGCTACACCTTC,CASSTRSQGGYTF
15,TRBV5-8,NA,TRBJ2-6,NA,TGTGCCAGCAGCTTGGCCTTTGCCAGCGTCAACGTCCTGACTTTC,CASSLAFASVNVLTF
14,TRBV2,NA,TRBJ2-7,NA,TGTGCCAGCAGGGGCCTCGAGGGGCCCGCTCGGCAGTACTTC,CASRGLEGPARQYF
17,TRBV7-3,TRBD2,TRBJ2-1,NA,TGTGCCAGCAGCCAGGGCTTAGCGGGAGCAATAAACAATGAGCAGTTCTTC,CASSQGLAGAINNEQFF
15,TRBV18,TRBD1,TRBJ2-3,NA,TGTGCCAGCTCATTACAGGGGGCAAGTACAGATACGCAGTATTTT,CASSLQGASTDTQYF
14,TRBV18,NA,TRBJ1-2,NA,TGTGCCAGCTCACCAGGCAGGGAGGGCTATGGCTACACCTTC,CASSPGREGYGYTF
12,TRBV19,NA,TRBJ1-1,NA,TGTGCCAGTAGTATTAGGACCCCATCCGCTTTCTTT,CASSIRTPSAFF
15,TRBV7-7,NA,TRBJ2-1,NA,TGTGCCAGCAGCTTAGACTTGGCCAGCAGCAATGAGCAGTTCTTC,CASSLDLASSNEQFF
14,TRBV18,NA,TRBJ1-1,few,TGTGCCAGCTCACCACAGGAGATGAACACTGAAGCTTTCTTT,CASSPQEMNTEAFF
11,TRBV7-6,NA,TRBJ2-3,NA,TGTGCCAGCAGCGTGGGGGATACGCAGTATTTT,CASSVGDTQYF
13,TRBV11-2,NA,TRBJ1-1,NA,TGTGCCAGCAGCTTAAACCTGAACACTGAAGCTTTCTTT,CASSLNLNTEAFF
13,TRBV11-3,TRBD1,TRBJ1-1,once,TGTGCCAGCAGCGAGGACAGGCTCAGGGAGGCTTTCTTT,CASSEDRLREAFF
13,TRBV27,NA,TRBJ2-6,NA,TGTGCCAGCAGTTTTAACGGGGCCAACGTCCTGACTTTC,CASSFNGANVLTF
14,TRBV7-2,NA,TRBJ2-3,NA,TGTGCCAGCAGCTTAGAGGCTGTCACAGATACGCAGTATTTT,CASSLEAVTDTQYF
16,TRBV5-1,NA,TRBJ2-3,few,TGCGCCAGCAGCTTGGCCCCGGGGGCTGGCACAGATACGCAGTATTTT,CASSLAPGAGTDTQYF
14,TRBV6-5,NA,TRBJ1-6,NA,TGTGCCAGCAGTTACACAGGTGCTAATTCACCCCTCCACTTT,CASSYTGANSPLHF
15,TRBV10-3,NA,TRBJ1-1,NA,TGTGCCATCAGCCATCTCGGGGGGGTAGAAACTGAAGCTTTCTTT,CAISHLGGVETEAFF
15,TRBV1,NA,TRBJ2-3,NA,TGCACCAGCCGACTACTAGCGGGGGACACAGATACGCAGTATTTT,CTSRLLAGDTDTQYF
14,TRBV7-2,TRBD1,TRBJ2-7,NA,TGTGCCAGCAGCTCCGACAGGGGATCGAACGAGCAGTACTTC,CASSSDRGSNEQYF
15,TRBV7-2,NA,TRBJ2-5,NA,TGTGCCAGCAGCTTAGTAGGTACCGGTGGAGAGACCCAGTACTTC,CASSLVGTGGETQYF